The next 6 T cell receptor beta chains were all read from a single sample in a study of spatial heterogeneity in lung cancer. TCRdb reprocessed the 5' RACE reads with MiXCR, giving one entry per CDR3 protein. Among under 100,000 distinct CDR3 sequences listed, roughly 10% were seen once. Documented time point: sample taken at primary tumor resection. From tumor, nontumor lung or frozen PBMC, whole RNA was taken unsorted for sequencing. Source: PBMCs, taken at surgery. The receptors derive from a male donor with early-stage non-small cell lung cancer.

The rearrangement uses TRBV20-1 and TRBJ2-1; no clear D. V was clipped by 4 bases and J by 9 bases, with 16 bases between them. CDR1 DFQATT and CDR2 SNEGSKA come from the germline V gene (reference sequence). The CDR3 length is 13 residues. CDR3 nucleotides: TGCAGTGCTACCGGGCCGGGCGTGGTTGAGCAGTTCTTC. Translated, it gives CSATGPGVVEQFF.

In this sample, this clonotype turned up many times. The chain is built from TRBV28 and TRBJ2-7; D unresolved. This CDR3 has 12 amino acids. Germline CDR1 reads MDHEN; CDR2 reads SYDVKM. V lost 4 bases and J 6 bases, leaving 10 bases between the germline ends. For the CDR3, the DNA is TGTGCCAGCAGTTCGAAGGTATTCGAGCAGTACTTC. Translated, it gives CASSSKVFEQYF.

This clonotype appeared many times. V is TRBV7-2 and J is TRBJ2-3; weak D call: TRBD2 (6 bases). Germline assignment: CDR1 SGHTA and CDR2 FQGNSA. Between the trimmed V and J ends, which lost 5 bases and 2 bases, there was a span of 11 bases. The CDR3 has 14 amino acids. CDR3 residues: CASSPGLHTDTQYF. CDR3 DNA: TGTGCCAGCAGCCCCGGACTACACACAGATACGCAGTATTTT. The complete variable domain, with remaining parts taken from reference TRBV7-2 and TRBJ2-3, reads GAGVSQSPSNKVTEKGKDVELRCDPISGHTALYWYRQSLGQGLEFLIYFQGNSAPDKSGLPSDRFSAERTGGSVSTLTIQRTQQEDSAVYLCASSPGLHTDTQYFGPGTRLTVL.

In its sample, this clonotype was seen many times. CDR3 residues: CASSYHRGGEQYF. The CDR3 region has the DNA TGTGCCAGCAGTTACCACAGGGGGGGCGAGCAGTACTTC. The V call is TRBV28, the J call TRBJ2-7; a weak D match, TRBD1 (8 bases). CDR3 length: 13 amino acids. Germline V gene lookup returns CDR1 MDHEN and CDR2 SYDVKM. Between the trimmed V and J ends, which lost 4 bases and 6 bases, there was a span of 13 bases.

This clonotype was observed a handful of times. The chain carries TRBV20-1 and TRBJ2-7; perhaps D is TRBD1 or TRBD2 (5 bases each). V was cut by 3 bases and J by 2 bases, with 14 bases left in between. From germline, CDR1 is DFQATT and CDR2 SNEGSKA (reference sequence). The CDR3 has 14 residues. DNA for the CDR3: TGCAGTGCTAGCCGCCAGGGAGCGGCCTACGAGCAGTACTTC. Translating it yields CSASRQGAAYEQYF.

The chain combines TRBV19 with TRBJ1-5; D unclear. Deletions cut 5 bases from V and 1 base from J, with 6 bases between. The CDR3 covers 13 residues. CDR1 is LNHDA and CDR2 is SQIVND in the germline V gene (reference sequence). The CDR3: CASSRRSNQPQHF. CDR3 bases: TGTGCCAGTAGTCGACGGAGCAATCAGCCCCAGCATTTT.